In this sample, the clone carrying this T cell receptor (beta chain) turned up a few times. Its antigen is undetermined. This sample was included in a study of beta chain features in type 1 diabetes. The CDR3 is made up of 14 amino acids. The V and J ends lost 2 bases and 4 bases respectively, with 12 bases between them. Germline loops: CDR1 KGHSH, CDR2 LQKENI. The investigators reverse transcribed all of the isolated RNA, so they sequenced expressed TCRB transcripts. Method: immunoSEQ multiplex PCR; TCRdb's copy keeps in-frame clones and lacks some. The sample has some 160,000 clones, about 9% seen once. Overall study findings and caveats: A definitive answer on HLA type influencing TCRB rearrangement was not reached here. Among all four CD4+ subsets, Type 1 diabetes patients had TCRB CDR3s that were moderately but significantly shorter. In the patient group, naive, central memory and Treg TCRB repertoires seemed more alike than in the healthy donor group.

The source material was central memory CD4+ T cells from blood. This TCR was sampled from a woman in her twenties or thirties with type 1 diabetes. The V and J genes are TRBV18 and TRBJ2-7, with a possible D match to TRBD2 (6 bases). CDR3 sequence (DNA): TGTGCCAGCTCACCAACGGGAGCCGATTACGAGCAGTACTTC. This sequence encodes CASSPTGADYEQYF.